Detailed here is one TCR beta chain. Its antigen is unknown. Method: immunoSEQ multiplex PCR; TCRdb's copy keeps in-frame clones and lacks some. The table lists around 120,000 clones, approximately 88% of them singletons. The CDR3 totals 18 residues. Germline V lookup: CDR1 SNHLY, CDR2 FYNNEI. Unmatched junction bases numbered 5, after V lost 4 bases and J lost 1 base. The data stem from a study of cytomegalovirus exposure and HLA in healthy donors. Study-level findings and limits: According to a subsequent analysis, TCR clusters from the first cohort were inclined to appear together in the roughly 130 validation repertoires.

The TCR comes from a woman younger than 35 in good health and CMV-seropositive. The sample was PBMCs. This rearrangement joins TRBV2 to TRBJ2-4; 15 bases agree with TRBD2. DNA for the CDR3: TGTGCCAGCAGTGGGACTAGCGGGGGGGCCTCGGCCAAAAACATTCAGTACTTC. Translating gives CASSGTSGGASAKNIQYF. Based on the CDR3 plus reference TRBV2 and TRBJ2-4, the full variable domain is EPEVTQTPSHQVTQMGQEVILRCVPISNHLYFYWYRQILGQKVEFLVSFYNNEISEKSEIFDDQFSVERPDGSNFTLKIRSTKLEDSAMYFCASSGTSGGASAKNIQYFGAGTRLSVL.